This section outlines one T cell receptor (beta chain) sequence together with its context. Its matching antigen is unknown. This entry belongs to a study of shared clonotypes between healthy human individuals. Study-level results: Sequencing of the sorted subsets was shown by rarefaction to be incomplete despite large depth.

Produced via immunoSEQ multiplex PCR; TCRdb's table is partial and in-frame only. The top ten hold 30% to 40% of the sample, which has about 690,000 clones, 90% seen once. Per the germline V gene, CDR1 is SGHVS and CDR2 is FNYEAQ. The V end was cut by 5 bases, the J end by 1 base, with 14 bases between. CDR3 length: 15 amino acids. The origin of this receptor is a young man in good health. Some clones in this sample may be carry-over from other donors' samples. Sample: memory CD8+ T cells from PBMCs. Sample subset: CD45RO+ cells pooled with CCR7-negative TemRA cells. The V and J genes are TRBV7-6 and TRBJ2-5; possibly TRBD2 for D (6 bases). The CDR3: CASSGRDRLQETQYF. The CDR3 DNA reads as TGTGCCAGCAGCGGGCGGGACCGACTCCAAGAGACCCAGTACTTC. Filled out from reference TRBV7-6 and TRBJ2-5, the complete variable domain reads GAGVSQSPRYKVTKRGQDVALRCDPISGHVSLYWYRQALGQGPEFLTYFNYEAQQDKSGLPNDRFSAERPEGSISTLTIQRTEQRDSAMYRCASSGRDRLQETQYFGPGTRLLVL.